The 28 T cell receptor beta chains presented below share a single source sample, sequenced in a study of T-cell memory formation after mild COVID-19. Using its own MiXCR run on the 5' RACE reads, TCRdb lists one record per CDR3 protein. The data show 400,000 to 550,000 distinct CDR3 sequences, with roughly 25% seen just once and around 13% held by the top ten. Input material: PBMCs or a T cell subset sorted from them (not recorded which). The receptor source for this set is an adult woman who had mild COVID-19 (a few samples of this study predate the infection). Cell type and time point are not known.

J is TRBJ2-1 and V is TRBV5-1, with no clear D. The CDR3 loop spans 13 amino acids. CDR1 is SGHRS and CDR2 is YFSETQ in the germline V gene. The V end was cut by 0 bases, the J end by 7 bases, with 8 bases between. The CDR3 spells CASSLEHLNEQFF. In nucleotides, the CDR3 is TGCGCCAGCAGCTTGGAGCACTTAAATGAGCAGTTCTTC.

This clonotype occurred a few times. The chain combines TRBV5-6 with TRBJ2-3; TRBD1 is a possible D gene (5 bases). CDR1 and CDR2 from the germline V gene are SGHDT and YYEEEE. The V end lost 0 bases, the J end lost 0 bases, and 17 bases lay between the germline ends. The CDR3 consists of 18 residues. The CDR3 DNA follows: TGTGCCAGCAGCTTGGTATATAGGGGCCTGGGAAGCACAGATACGCAGTATTTT. The encoded protein is CASSLVYRGLGSTDTQYF. Together with reference TRBV5-6 and TRBJ2-3, the CDR3 gives the full variable domain: DAGVTQSPTHLIKTRGQQVTLRCSPKSGHDTVSWYQQALGQGPQFIFQYYEEEERQRGNFPDRFSGHQFPNYSSELNVNALLLGDSALYLCASSLVYRGLGSTDTQYFGPGTRLTVL.

Ten or more counts support this clonotype. V usage is TRBV15 and J usage is TRBJ2-2; 8 bases map to TRBD2. This CDR3 region has 16 residues. The junction had 7 bases not matched to a gene; V was cut back by 3 bases and J by 4 bases. Looked up from germline, CDR1 is LNHNV and CDR2 is YYDKDF (reference sequence). In DNA form, the CDR3 reads TGTGCCACCAGCAGTGGGGGACTAGATGCCACCGGGGAGCTGTTTTTT. Protein sequence: CATSSGGLDATGELFF. Using reference TRBV15 and TRBJ2-2 for the parts outside the CDR3, the full variable domain is DAMVIQNPRYQVTQFGKPVTLSCSQTLNHNVMYWYQQKSSQAPKLLFHYYDKDFNNEADTPDNFQSRRPNTSFCFLDIRSPGLGDTAMYLCATSSGGLDATGELFFGEGSRLTVL.

A few counts support this clonotype. The rearrangement joins TRBV6-5 to TRBJ1-1, with a possible D match to TRBD1 (5 bases). Per germline, CDR1 MNHEY and CDR2 SVGAGI. This CDR3 is 15 amino acids long. V was clipped by 6 bases and J by 3 bases, with 17 bases between them. CDR3 in amino acids: CASRSGGSGDTEAFF. CDR3 DNA: TGTGCCAGCAGATCGGGAGGCTCGGGGGACACTGAAGCTTTCTTT.

The V call is TRBV7-9, the J call TRBJ2-3, with TRBD2 as a possible D gene (5 bases). The germline V gene encodes CDR1 SEHNR and CDR2 FQNEAQ (reference sequence). This CDR3 is built from 15 residues. Trimming shortened V by 2 bases and J by 0 bases, and 9 bases separated the two germline ends. CDR3 sequence reads: CASSLILGSTDTQYF. In DNA form, the CDR3 reads TGTGCCAGCAGCTTAATACTAGGGAGCACAGATACGCAGTATTTT.

This clonotype was seen more than once but under ten times. The gene calls are TRBV9 and TRBJ2-1; tentatively, D is TRBD2 (5 bases). Germline CDR1 and CDR2: SGDLS and YYNGEE. The CDR3 covers 15 residues. V dropped 2 bases and J dropped 12 bases, with 21 bases sitting between them. In nucleotides, the CDR3 is TGTGCCAGCAGCGTCTCGATTTTAGGCGGCGAGGGGCAGTTCTTC. The encoded protein is CASSVSILGGEGQFF.

This clonotype was observed a handful of times. CDR3 sequence (DNA): TGTGCCAGCAGTGCCGGGACAGCCACTGAAGCTTTCTTT. Translating gives CASSAGTATEAFF. The chain employs TRBV6-5 and TRBJ1-1; 7 bases are a match to TRBD1. Germline CDR1 and CDR2: MNHEY and SVGAGI. This CDR3 has 13 residues. Losses at the gene ends were 5 bases for V and 4 bases for J; bases not matched to a gene: 4.

This clonotype was detected a few times. This rearrangement joins TRBV7-2 to TRBJ2-7, with D possibly matching TRBD2 (5 bases). Germline CDR1 reads SGHTA; CDR2 reads FQGNSA. With 1 base removed from V and 2 bases from J, the gap between germline ends came to 9 bases. This CDR3 is built from 14 residues. CDR3: CASSLGGRPYEQYF. In nucleotides, the CDR3 is TGTGCCAGCAGCTTAGGCGGGCGGCCCTACGAGCAGTACTTC.

This clonotype has a handful of counts. The CDR3 here is CATSAVALEGAFF. The CDR3 nucleotides read TGTGCCACCTCGGCAGTCGCCCTAGAAGGAGCTTTCTTT. The rearrangement links TRBV24-1 to TRBJ1-1; no clear D gene. The V end was cut by 9 bases, the J end by 10 bases, with 20 bases between. Germline CDR1 reads KGHDR; CDR2 reads SFDVKD. The CDR3 has 13 amino acids.

The table lists this clonotype with a few counts. This rearrangement joins TRBV20-1 to TRBJ2-3; D tentatively reads TRBD1 or TRBD2 (6 bases each). V was cut by 5 bases and J by 1 base, with 19 bases left in between. Germline V gene lookup returns CDR1 DFQATT and CDR2 SNEGSKA (reference sequence). This CDR3 has 16 amino acids. CDR3 bases: TGCAGTGCTCGTGGAGGGACAACTGAGGGCACAGATACGCAGTATTTT. It yields the protein CSARGGTTEGTDTQYF.

The rearrangement uses TRBV6-5 and TRBJ2-1; TRBD1 might be the D (6 bases). V dropped 6 bases and J dropped 3 bases, with 15 bases sitting between them. Germline lookup yields CDR1 MNHEY and CDR2 SVGAGI. This CDR3 has 15 amino acids. DNA of the CDR3: TGTGCCAGCAGGGTGGACAGAGGGGTCTACAATGAGCAGTTCTTC. Protein: CASRVDRGVYNEQFF.

The chain links TRBV7-8 to TRBJ1-5, with D possibly matching TRBD1 (5 bases). Germline assignment: CDR1 SGHVS and CDR2 FQNEAQ. The CDR3 extends over 14 amino acids. Trimming shortened V by 7 bases and J by 0 bases, and 10 bases separated the two germline ends. CDR3 in amino acids: CASKLGPSNQPQHF. Here the CDR3 DNA reads TGTGCCAGCAAACTGGGACCTAGCAATCAGCCCCAGCATTTT. Together with reference TRBV7-8 and TRBJ1-5, the CDR3 gives the full variable domain: GAGVSQSPRYKVAKRGQDVALRCDPISGHVSLFWYQQALGQGPEFLTYFQNEAQLDKSGLPSDRFFAERPEGSVSTLKIQRTQQEDSAVYLCASKLGPSNQPQHFGDGTRLSIL.

The chain is built from TRBV5-1 and TRBJ2-3; 12 nucleotides line up with TRBD2. Germline V gene data show CDR1 as SGHRS and CDR2 as YFSETQ. Trimming removed 0 bases from V and 7 bases from J; junction bases left unmatched: 6. This CDR3 spans 16 amino acids. CDR3 in amino acids: CASSLGLAGVGNTQYF. For the CDR3, the DNA is TGCGCCAGCAGCTTGGGACTAGCGGGAGTCGGGAATACGCAGTATTTT.

This clonotype was counted between two and nine times. This chain uses TRBV19 with TRBJ2-7, with unresolved D. The CDR3 has 13 amino acids. V dropped 3 bases and J dropped 1 base, with 7 bases sitting between them. Germline-derived CDR1 and CDR2 are LNHDA and SQIVND (reference sequence). This CDR3 reads CASSMYRSYEQYF. The CDR3 DNA reads as TGTGCCAGTAGTATGTACAGATCCTACGAGCAGTACTTC.

In its sample, this clonotype was seen a few times. The CDR3 coding sequence is TGTGCCAGTAGTATCCACGGGGTCAGACAGGGAAGCGAGCAGTACTTC. Translated: CASSIHGVRQGSEQYF. The gene calls are TRBV19 and TRBJ2-7, with 7 bases lining up with TRBD1. Germline V CDR1 and CDR2: LNHDA, SQIVND (reference sequence). The CDR3 consists of 16 residues. J was trimmed by 6 bases and V by 3 bases; bases with no gene match: 14.

This clonotype was observed a handful of times. V is TRBV3-1 and J is TRBJ2-5, with 9 nucleotides matching TRBD1. Germline CDR1 and CDR2: LGHDT and YNNKEL (reference sequence). Trimming took 5 bases from V and 6 from J; bases not matched to a gene: 7. This CDR3 region has 14 residues. The CDR3 sequence is CASSGTGRTQTQYF. The CDR3 bases are TGTGCCAGCAGCGGGACAGGGCGGACGCAGACCCAGTACTTC.

This chain links TRBV7-2 with TRBJ1-2; D is ambiguous. The CDR3 runs to 12 residues. Trimming pared 5 bases from V and 6 bases from J, leaving 10 bases between. Germline values: CDR1 SGHTA, CDR2 FQGNSA. As DNA, the CDR3 is TGTGCCAGCAGCATCTACAGCGATGGCTACACCTTC. Its translation is CASSIYSDGYTF. Full variable domain (missing parts from reference TRBV7-2 and TRBJ1-2): GAGVSQSPSNKVTEKGKDVELRCDPISGHTALYWYRQSLGQGLEFLIYFQGNSAPDKSGLPSDRFSAERTGGSVSTLTIQRTQQEDSAVYLCASSIYSDGYTFGSGTRLTVV.

Only one count was recorded for this clonotype. The CDR3 region has the DNA TGTGCCAGCAGCCGACAGGAATCCAACTATGGCTACACCTTC. Amino acid sequence: CASSRQESNYGYTF. V usage is TRBV6-5 and J usage is TRBJ1-2; possible D gene TRBD1, 6 bases. Germline V CDR1 and CDR2: MNHEY, SVGAGI. The V end lost 6 bases, the J end lost 2 bases, and 13 bases lay between the germline ends. The CDR3 totals 14 residues.

The chain links TRBV6-2 or TRBV6-3 to TRBJ2-1, with 11 bases identical to TRBD2. Germline V gene data show CDR1 as MNHEY and CDR2 as SVGEGT. The CDR3 runs to 15 residues. J was trimmed by 8 bases and V by 6 bases; bases with no gene match: 9. Here the CDR3 DNA reads TGTGCCAGCAGAGCCGTTAGCGGGAGGGGGGATGAGCAGTTCTTC. This translates into CASRAVSGRGDEQFF.

This clonotype came up a few times. This chain connects TRBV9 to TRBJ2-1, with 13 positions matching TRBD2. Losses at the gene ends were 4 bases for V and 8 bases for J; bases not matched to a gene: 6. CDR1 and CDR2 from the germline V gene are SGDLS and YYNGEE. This CDR3 contains 15 residues. This CDR3 reads CASSKGTSGVDEQFF. Here the CDR3 DNA reads TGTGCCAGCAGCAAAGGGACTAGCGGGGTGGATGAGCAGTTCTTC.

This clonotype was observed a handful of times. V and J are TRBV20-1 and TRBJ1-1; D is uncertain. The V end lost 3 bases, the J end lost 0 bases, and 11 bases lay between the germline ends. There are 14 residues in the CDR3. Germline lookup yields CDR1 DFQATT and CDR2 SNEGSKA (reference sequence). The CDR3 here is CSASWTGMNTEAFF. CDR3 in DNA: TGCAGTGCTAGCTGGACGGGCATGAACACTGAAGCTTTCTTT.

The V and J genes are TRBV12-3 or TRBV12-4 and TRBJ2-3; 13 positions agree with TRBD2. V was clipped by 5 bases and J by 2 bases; unmatched bases: 10. This CDR3 region has 18 residues. The CDR3 nucleotides read TGTGCCAGCAGTGGGACTAGCGGGACACAGAAACTCACAGATACGCAGTATTTT. It translates to CASSGTSGTQKLTDTQYF.

There are a few counts of this clonotype. J is TRBJ2-6 and V is TRBV7-6; D is unresolved. With 3 bases removed from V and 0 bases from J, the gap between germline ends came to 12 bases. CDR3 length equals 17 residues. Germline CDR1 SGHVS, CDR2 FNYEAQ. CDR3 in amino acids: CASSFGQLSSGANVLTF. The CDR3 DNA follows: TGTGCCAGCAGCTTCGGGCAGCTTAGCTCTGGGGCCAACGTCCTGACTTTC.

This clonotype has just a few counts. CDR3 sequence: CASSEAGQENYNEQFF. In DNA form, the CDR3 reads TGTGCCAGCAGTGAAGCGGGTCAGGAGAACTACAATGAGCAGTTCTTC. This chain uses TRBV6-1 with TRBJ2-1; D not resolved. In germline, CDR1 is MNHNS, CDR2 SASEGT. Trimming stripped 0 bases from V and 3 bases from J, with 12 bases between. This CDR3 comprises 16 residues.

This chain uses TRBV14 with TRBJ2-1; possibly TRBD1 or TRBD2 for D (5 bases each). CDR1 is SGHDN, CDR2 FVKESK, per germline. Trimming removed 4 bases at V and 9 bases at J, with 16 bases between. The CDR3 runs 14 residues. The CDR3 sequence is CASSPTGAGGEQFF. CDR3 DNA: TGTGCCAGCAGCCCCACCGGGGCCGGAGGTGAGCAGTTCTTC.

This clonotype turned up a few times. The chain links TRBV5-1 to TRBJ2-3, with a tentative D call TRBD1 (5 bases). This CDR3 contains 16 residues. Trimming stripped 1 base from V and 1 base from J, with 13 bases between. CDR1 and CDR2 (germline): SGHRS, YFSETQ. The CDR3 protein is CASSLSWGGGTDTQYF. Written as DNA, the CDR3 is TGCGCCAGCAGCTTGTCGTGGGGCGGCGGCACAGATACGCAGTATTTT.

Only a few counts were recorded for this clonotype. V gene TRBV7-9 combines with J gene TRBJ1-1; 7 nucleotides agree with TRBD1. The ends lost 6 bases at V and 2 bases at J; junction bases unmatched: 6. The CDR3 has 14 amino acids. Germline V gives CDR1 SEHNR, CDR2 FQNEAQ (reference sequence). The DNA for the CDR3 is TGTGCCAGCAGAGCAGGGACAGTCAACACTGAAGCTTTCTTT. Translated: CASRAGTVNTEAFF.

J is TRBJ2-5 and V is TRBV7-3, with D tentatively TRBD2 (6 bases). The CDR3 extends over 15 amino acids. Germline CDR1 and CDR2: SGHTA and FQGTGA. The V end was cut by 2 bases, the J end by 5 bases, with 15 bases between. The CDR3 here is CASSLLFGSGETQYF. Written as DNA, the CDR3 is TGTGCCAGCAGCTTATTATTCGGGAGTGGGGAGACCCAGTACTTC.